This T cell receptor (beta chain) originates from a study of identical twins. Study-wide points: Shared out-of-frame alpha sequences (those common to twins) showed excess low generation probability. Clonotypes of the beta chain that were abundant in cord blood carried fewer insertions (memory repertoires showed none).

The germline V gene has CDR1 SGHTA and CDR2 FQGNSA. CDR3 length equals 16 residues. The V gene end was trimmed by 5 bases and the J gene end by 1 base; junction bases not matched to a gene: 6. TCRdb independently ran MiXCR on the 5' RACE reads; one entry per CDR3 protein. The table shows some 500,000 distinct CDR3 sequences, with more than 9% occurring only once. This clonotype showed up many times. Its antigen remains unidentified. The sample also formed part of further work on yellow fever vaccine responses in identical twins. From that paper: Among the twins, the vaccine T cell response reportedly seemed partly convergent and partly personalized.

The chain couples TRBV7-2 to TRBJ2-1; TRBD1 matches 9 bases. This TCR was sampled from a woman aged 18-29 years in good health. Sequencing was performed on PBMCs. The CDR3 is CASSRRTGVSYNEQFF. The CDR3 DNA follows: TGTGCCAGCAGCCGCCGGACAGGGGTGTCCTACAATGAGCAGTTCTTC. Full variable domain (remainder filled in from reference TRBV7-2 and TRBJ2-1): GAGVSQSPSNKVTEKGKDVELRCDPISGHTALYWYRQSLGQGLEFLIYFQGNSAPDKSGLPSDRFSAERTGGSVSTLTIQRTQQEDSAVYLCASSRRTGVSYNEQFFGPGTRLTVL.